One and the same sample provided the 2 T cell receptor beta chains below, sequenced in a study of blood T cell repertoires in COVID-19. Profiling relied on immunoSEQ multiplex PCR, and the TCRdb table lists in-frame clones only, not all of them. The table includes around 70,000 clones, roughly 90% detected once. Sequencing was carried out using peripheral blood. The origin of the receptors is a human donor in a cohort sampled during active COVID-19.

This sequence joins TRBV7-9 and TRBJ2-2, with TRBD2 matching 10 bases. Germline CDR1 and CDR2: SEHNR and FQNEAQ (reference sequence). V was clipped by 1 base and J by 3 bases; unmatched bases: 2. The CDR3 sequence is 16 residues long. For the CDR3, the DNA is TGTGCCAGCAGCTTAGGGACTAGCGGATACACCGGGGAGCTGTTTTTT. Translated, it gives CASSLGTSGYTGELFF.

This chain connects TRBV27 to TRBJ2-4, with 8 bases fitting TRBD1. V shed 5 bases and J 8 bases; nucleotides not matched to a gene: 5. This CDR3 comprises 13 residues. The germline V gene has CDR1 MNHEY and CDR2 SMNVEV (reference sequence). The CDR3 sequence: CASSRTGWDIQYF. CDR3 nucleotide sequence: TGTGCCAGCAGTCGGACAGGGTGGGACATTCAGTACTTC.